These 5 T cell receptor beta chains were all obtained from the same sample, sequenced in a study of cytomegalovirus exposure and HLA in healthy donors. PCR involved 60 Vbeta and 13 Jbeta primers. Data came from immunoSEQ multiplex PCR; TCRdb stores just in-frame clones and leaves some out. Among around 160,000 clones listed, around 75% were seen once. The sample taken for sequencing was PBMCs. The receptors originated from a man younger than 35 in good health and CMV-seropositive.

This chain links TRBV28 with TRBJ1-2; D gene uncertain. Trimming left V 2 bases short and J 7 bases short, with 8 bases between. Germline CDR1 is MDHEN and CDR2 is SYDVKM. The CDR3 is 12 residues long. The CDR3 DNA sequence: TGTGCCAGCAGTTTACGGCAGGTTGGCTACACCTTC. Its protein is CASSLRQVGYTF.

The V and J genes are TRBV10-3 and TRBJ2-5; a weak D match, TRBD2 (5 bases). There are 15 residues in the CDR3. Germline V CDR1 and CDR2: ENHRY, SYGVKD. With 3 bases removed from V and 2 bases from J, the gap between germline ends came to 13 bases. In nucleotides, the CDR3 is TGTGCCATCAGTGATACGGACTCGCCGCAAGAGACCCAGTACTTC. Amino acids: CAISDTDSPQETQYF.

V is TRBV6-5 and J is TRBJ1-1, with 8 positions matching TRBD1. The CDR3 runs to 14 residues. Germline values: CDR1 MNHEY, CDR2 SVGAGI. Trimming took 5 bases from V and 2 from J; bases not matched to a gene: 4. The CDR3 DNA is TGTGCCAGCAGTGACACAGGGGGAAACACTGAAGCTTTCTTT. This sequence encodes CASSDTGGNTEAFF.

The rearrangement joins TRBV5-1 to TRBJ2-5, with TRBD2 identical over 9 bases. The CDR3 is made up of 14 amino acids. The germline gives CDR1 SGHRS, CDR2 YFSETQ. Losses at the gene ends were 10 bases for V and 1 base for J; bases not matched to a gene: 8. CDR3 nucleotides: TGCGCCTCTGGCGGTAGCGGGGGCCAAGAGACCCAGTACTTC. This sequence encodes CASGGSGGQETQYF.

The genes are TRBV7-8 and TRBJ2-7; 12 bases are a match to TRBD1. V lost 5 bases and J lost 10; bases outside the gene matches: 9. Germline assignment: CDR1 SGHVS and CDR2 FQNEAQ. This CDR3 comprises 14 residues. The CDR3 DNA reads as TGTGCCAGCAGCCCAACCGGGACAGGGGGCAAACAGTACGTC. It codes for CASSPTGTGGKQYV.